Described below is a single TCR beta chain sequence and its context. Its antigen remains unidentified. Base qualities are missing; no much larger clone stands one base away. Preparation of the library involved the immunoSEQ multiplex PCR assay. For TCR sequencing, RNA was extracted from every sample and reverse transcribed into cDNA to serve as template. SuperScript III was used to make first-strand cDNA, primed with a 2:1 mix of oligo-dT and random hexamers. A synthetic immune receptor repertoire was used to gauge amplification bias, and whatever bias remained was removed computationally. In the authors' own workflow: Raw reads were preprocessed to remove errors, and CDR3 was defined by IMGT conventions from the conserved cysteine to phenylalanine. Clonality was computed by normalizing Shannon entropy by log2 of the number of productive unique TCRs and subtracting the result from 1. Whether scalp clones were CD4 or CD8 was inferred by matching scalp TCRbeta sequences against CD4 and CD8 repertoires sorted from blood. The clones in this table, taken by TCRdb from immuneACCESS, are in-frame only. Not every clone is retained; where verified, under half of the shortfall comes from an unresolved V gene, and the cause of the rest is unknown. The D gene and trimming were derived from the DNA, and the V and J assignments and clone size from that table. Present in this sample are roughly 200,000 clones, 45% to 70% of which were seen just once. The ten largest make up nearly 5% of the sample.

The data originate from a study of CD8+ T cells in alopecia areata (dated by TCRdb to 2017 to 2018). In terms of the full investigation: High-throughput TCRbeta sequencing was used to examine T cell clonal expansion in alopecia areata in both the C3H/HeJ mouse model and human patients. Amplification of TCRbeta CDR3 regions was done by immunoSEQ multiplex PCR using 35 Vbeta forward primers and 13 Jbeta reverse primers. In humans, TCRbeta sequencing was performed on scalp tissue and on sorted CD4+ and CD8+ peripheral blood T cells from healthy controls and from patients with patchy or totalis/universalis alopecia areata. Clonality in the scalp was compared among normal scalp (n=4), patchy alopecia areata scalp (n=8), and alopecia totalis/universalis scalp (n=8). RNA was extracted with the PAXgene miRNA kit for fixed scalp, the miRNeasy kit for PBMCs, and the RNeasy kit for mouse skin.

What the study reported, not specific to this receptor: Lesional scalp, especially in alopecia totalis/universalis, showed higher clonality and more expanded CD8+ clones than normal scalp, suggesting antigenic drive. TCR sequences shared between patients were less clear than in mice, possibly partly because of HLA diversity in the patient population. Unlike mouse skin, where gammadelta T cells dominate, normal human skin contains resident alphabeta T cells that get sequenced too, which complicates analysis of the scalp TCR repertoire.

PBMCs were isolated by density centrifugation and stained for CD3, CD4 and CD8, and CD4+ and CD8+ T cells were sorted on a FACSAria. Scalp biopsies and blood samples were obtained from unaffected controls. The sequencing input was CD8+ T cells sorted from blood. The sequence was obtained from a human donor in good health.

The CDR3 region: CASSKDAGTDSPLHF. In nucleotides, the sequence is TGTGCCAGCAGCAAAGACGCAGGGACGGATTCACCCCTCCACTTT. The chain joins TRBV21-1 to TRBJ1-6. TRBV21-1 is classified as a pseudogene. Taken from cysteine to phenylalanine, the CDR3 has 15 residues. The sequence is cut down to CDR3 DNA, 45 bases in frame from base 1.